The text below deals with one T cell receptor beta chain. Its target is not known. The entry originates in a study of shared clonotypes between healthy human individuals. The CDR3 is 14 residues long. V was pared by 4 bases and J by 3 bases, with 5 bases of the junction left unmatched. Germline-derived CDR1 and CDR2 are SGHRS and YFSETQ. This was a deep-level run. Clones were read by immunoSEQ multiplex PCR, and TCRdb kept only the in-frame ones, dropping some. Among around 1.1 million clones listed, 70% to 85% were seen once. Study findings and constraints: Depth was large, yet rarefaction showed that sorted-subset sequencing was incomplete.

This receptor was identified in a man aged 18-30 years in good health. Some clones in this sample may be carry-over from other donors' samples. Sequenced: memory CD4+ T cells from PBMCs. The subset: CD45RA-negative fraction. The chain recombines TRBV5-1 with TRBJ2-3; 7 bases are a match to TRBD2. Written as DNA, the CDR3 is TGCGCCAGCAGCCGTGGACTAGATACAGATACGCAGTATTTT. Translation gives CASSRGLDTDTQYF.